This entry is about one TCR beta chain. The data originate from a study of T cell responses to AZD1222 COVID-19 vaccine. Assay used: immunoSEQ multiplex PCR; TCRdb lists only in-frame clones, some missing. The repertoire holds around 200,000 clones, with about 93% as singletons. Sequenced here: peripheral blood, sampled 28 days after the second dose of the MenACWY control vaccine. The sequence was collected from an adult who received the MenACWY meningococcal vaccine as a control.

The CDR3 sequence: CASSPDRYGYTF. The DNA for the CDR3 is TGTGCCAGCAGTCCAGACCGTTATGGCTACACCTTC. The V call is TRBV6-6, the J call TRBJ1-2; no reliable D call. CDR3 size: 12 residues. The V gene's germline CDR1 is MNHNY and CDR2 SVGAGI (reference sequence). Trimming cost V 5 bases and J 5 bases, with 9 bases left between them.